These 30 T cell receptor beta chains were sequenced from one sample in a study of OX40 agonist ivuxolimab in advanced cancers. The assay was immunoSEQ multiplex PCR, and TCRdb's table has in-frame clones only and misses some. The table shows 77,000 or so clones, with about 80% occurring only once. Here the sequenced sample was CD4+ or CD8+ T cells sorted from blood, taken in a trial of the OX40 agonist ivuxolimab. All receptors derive from an adult with an advanced solid tumor such as melanoma, head and neck, liver or kidney cancer.

V usage is TRBV6-5 and J usage is TRBJ1-3; D unresolved. The V gene lost 2 bases and the J gene lost 2 bases, with 7 bases spanning the gap. The CDR3 contains 14 residues. Germline CDR1 reads MNHEY; CDR2 reads SVGAGI. Here the CDR3 DNA reads TGTGCCAGCAGTTACGACACGGCTGGAAACACCATATATTTT. Its protein is CASSYDTAGNTIYF.

V and J are TRBV19 and TRBJ1-2; TRBD1 is a possible D gene (5 bases). Per the germline V gene, CDR1 is LNHDA and CDR2 is SQIVND (reference sequence). The length of the CDR3 is 14 residues. With 5 bases removed from V and 11 bases from J, the gap between germline ends came to 21 bases. Here the CDR3 reads CASSAGGRATFYTF. As DNA, the CDR3 is TGTGCCAGTAGTGCGGGAGGCAGGGCGACCTTTTACACCTTC.

The CDR3 nucleotides read TGTGCCAGCAGCGTGGGGACTAGCGGGGTGCTGAACACCGGGGAGCTGTTTTTT. Its protein is CASSVGTSGVLNTGELFF. This rearrangement joins TRBV9 to TRBJ2-2; 13 bases line up with TRBD2. Germline assignment: CDR1 SGDLS and CDR2 YYNGEE. The ends lost 2 bases at V and 1 base at J; junction bases unmatched: 5. CDR3 length equals 18 residues.

The V call is TRBV28, the J call TRBJ2-7; 9 bases fit TRBD1. The ends lost 8 bases at V and 4 bases at J; junction bases unmatched: 9. Germline CDR1 reads MDHEN; CDR2 reads SYDVKM. The CDR3 covers 14 residues. For the CDR3, the DNA is TGTGCCAGCGCCTCCACAGGGGGCGGGTACGAGCAGTACTTC. This sequence encodes CASASTGGGYEQYF.

CDR3 sequence reads: CASSRDAGGSPLHF. In DNA form, the CDR3 reads TGTGCCAGCAGCCGGGACGCGGGGGGCTCACCCCTCCACTTT. The chain links TRBV7-6 to TRBJ1-6; D might be TRBD1 (6 bases). V gave up 5 bases and J gave up 10 bases, with 15 bases separating them. The CDR3 loop spans 14 amino acids. Germline CDR1 and CDR2: SGHVS and FNYEAQ.

The chain is built from TRBV2 and TRBJ1-1, with unresolved D. The CDR3 runs to 14 residues. Germline values: CDR1 SNHLY, CDR2 FYNNEI. Trimming stripped 5 bases from V and 1 base from J, with 11 bases between. The CDR3 sequence is CASSNMGPNTEAFF. The CDR3 DNA follows: TGTGCCAGCAGTAATATGGGCCCGAACACTGAAGCTTTCTTT.

This CDR3 is CASSPLGGRRAGELFF. DNA for the CDR3: TGCGCCAGCAGCCCGCTAGGGGGGCGTAGGGCCGGGGAGCTGTTTTTT. The V call is TRBV5-1, the J call TRBJ2-2; D could derive from TRBD1 or TRBD2 (6 bases each). From germline, CDR1 is SGHRS and CDR2 YFSETQ. This CDR3 has 16 residues. V gave up 4 bases and J gave up 6 bases, with 19 bases separating them.

The chain joins TRBV28 to TRBJ1-1; D might be TRBD1 (5 bases). Trimming cost V 6 bases and J 0 bases, with 11 bases left between them. The germline gives CDR1 MDHEN, CDR2 SYDVKM. The CDR3 has 14 residues. The CDR3 nucleotides are TGTGCCAGCAGCCGGGACGGGGTGAACACTGAAGCTTTCTTT. This translates into CASSRDGVNTEAFF.

The CDR3 region has the DNA TGTGCCAGCAGAGCGGGTACCTTCACAGATACGCAGTATTTT. Protein sequence: CASRAGTFTDTQYF. The genes are TRBV6-5 and TRBJ2-3; D possibly corresponds to TRBD2 (6 bases). This CDR3 has 14 residues. The germline V gene has CDR1 MNHEY and CDR2 SVGAGI. The germline V and J ends were trimmed by 6 bases and 2 bases, with 12 bases remaining between them.

The J gene is TRBJ2-5, the V gene TRBV5-1; D gene uncertain. Deletions cut 1 base from V and 5 bases from J, with 18 bases between. Per germline, CDR1 SGHRS and CDR2 YFSETQ. The length of the CDR3 is 16 residues. The CDR3 DNA sequence: TGCGCCAGCAGCTTGTCGGTGGATTTTAGTATGGAGACCCAGTACTTC. It translates to CASSLSVDFSMETQYF.

This clone was counted a single time. The chain combines TRBV27 with TRBJ2-3, with a tentative D call TRBD2 (6 bases). V was pared by 4 bases and J by 6 bases, with 11 bases between. The CDR3 extends over 13 amino acids. From germline, CDR1 is MNHEY and CDR2 SMNVEV (reference sequence). The CDR3 protein is CASSSLAFDTQYF. CDR3 bases: TGTGCCAGCAGTTCCCTAGCGTTCGATACGCAGTATTTT.

V usage is TRBV19 and J usage is TRBJ1-1; D gene ambiguous. The CDR3 has 12 residues. In germline, CDR1 is LNHDA, CDR2 SQIVND (reference sequence). V was trimmed by 6 bases and J by 10 bases, leaving 15 bases between them. The CDR3 loop is CASSSLAPGAFF. In DNA, the CDR3 is TGTGCCAGTAGCTCCCTAGCCCCCGGAGCTTTCTTT.

The chain carries TRBV9 and TRBJ1-6, with D maybe TRBD1 (6 bases). Looked up from germline, CDR1 is SGDLS and CDR2 is YYNGEE. Deletions cut 0 bases from V and 9 bases from J, with 10 bases between. This CDR3 spans 14 amino acids. CDR3 nucleotide sequence: TGTGCCAGCAGCGTAGGAGGGGGTTTTTCACCCCTCCACTTT. It translates to CASSVGGGFSPLHF.

This clone was counted at least ten times. J is TRBJ1-2 and V is TRBV7-9; a weak D match, TRBD1 (5 bases). CDR3 length equals 13 residues. CDR1 and CDR2 (germline): SEHNR, FQNEAQ (reference sequence). V was shortened by 6 bases and J by 2 bases, with 10 bases between the two germline ends. CDR3 nucleotide sequence: TGTGCCAGCAGTCGGGGCACGAACTATGGCTACACCTTC. Translated: CASSRGTNYGYTF.

This chain links TRBV4-3 with TRBJ1-3; D is ambiguous. CDR3 length: 16 residues. The V end lost 0 bases, the J end lost 3 bases, and 12 bases lay between the germline ends. The V gene's germline CDR1 is LGHNA and CDR2 YSLEER. The CDR3, as DNA: TGCGCCAGCAGCCAAGATCTCGTCAGCCTTGGAAACACCATATATTTT. Translating gives CASSQDLVSLGNTIYF.

The chain carries TRBV19 and TRBJ2-7; 8 nucleotides agree with TRBD2. Germline V lookup: CDR1 LNHDA, CDR2 SQIVND (reference sequence). This CDR3 has 12 residues. V dropped 6 bases and J dropped 7; count of bases not matched to a gene: 5. The CDR3: CASRRTGGEQYF. CDR3 nucleotide sequence: TGTGCCAGTAGAAGAACGGGGGGGGAGCAGTACTTC.

The chain combines TRBV5-1 with TRBJ1-3; 7 bases fit TRBD1. This CDR3 spans 22 amino acids. The ends lost 4 bases at V and 0 bases at J; junction bases unmatched: 25. CDR1 is SGHRS and CDR2 is YFSETQ in the germline V gene. CDR3 bases: TGCGCCAGCAGCCGAAGTCCATCAGTTAGACAGGGCCCAGAATTCTCTGGAAACACCATATATTTT. Its protein product is CASSRSPSVRQGPEFSGNTIYF.

The chain couples TRBV2 to TRBJ1-2; D gene ambiguous. V was cut by 5 bases and J by 8 bases, with 6 bases left in between. Per germline, CDR1 SNHLY and CDR2 FYNNEI. The CDR3 loop spans 10 amino acids. The chain's CDR3 is CASSREGYTF. DNA of the CDR3: TGTGCCAGCAGTCGGGAGGGCTACACCTTC.

The CDR3 protein is CASSETSGGNNEQFF. The CDR3 DNA sequence: TGTGCCAGCAGCGAGACTAGCGGGGGGAACAATGAGCAGTTCTTC. The genes are TRBV7-3 and TRBJ2-1; 13 bases agree with TRBD2. The CDR3 covers 15 residues. The V gene end was trimmed by 5 bases and the J gene end by 5 bases; junction bases not matched to a gene: 3. The germline gives CDR1 SGHTA, CDR2 FQGTGA.

The V call is TRBV9, the J call TRBJ2-5; no definite D call. Between the trimmed V and J ends, which lost 4 bases and 1 base, there was a span of 14 bases. This CDR3 contains 15 residues. CDR1 and CDR2 from the germline V gene are SGDLS and YYNGEE. CDR3 in DNA: TGTGCCAGCAGCCCAGGTGGCTCTCGCCAAGAGACCCAGTACTTC. Its protein is CASSPGGSRQETQYF.

The chain has TRBV19 and TRBJ2-1; 11 nucleotides agree with TRBD2. Germline V lookup: CDR1 LNHDA, CDR2 SQIVND (reference sequence). CDR3 size: 15 residues. Trimming at V came to 6 bases and at J to 6 bases, leaving 7 bases not matched to a gene. CDR3 loop: CASSTGTSGFNEQFF. The CDR3 region has the DNA TGTGCCAGTAGCACCGGGACTAGCGGATTCAATGAGCAGTTCTTC.

The V and J genes are TRBV6-1 and TRBJ2-7, with D uncertain. Per the germline V gene, CDR1 is MNHNS and CDR2 is SASEGT. The V and J ends lost 4 bases and 4 bases respectively, with 5 bases between them. The length of the CDR3 is 11 residues. CDR3 in amino acids: CASSGRYEQYF. CDR3 DNA: TGTGCCAGCAGTGGCCGGTACGAGCAGTACTTC.

The chain carries TRBV18 and TRBJ2-3; no firm D call. The germline CDR1 and CDR2 sequences are KGHSH and LQKENI. V lost 6 bases and J lost 6, with 13 bases in between. The CDR3 runs to 13 residues. CDR3 nucleotide sequence: TGTGCCAGCTCCCCGTGGAGTGGGGATACGCAGTATTTT. Its translation is CASSPWSGDTQYF. Full variable domain (rest looked up from reference TRBV18 and TRBJ2-3): NAGVMQNPRHLVRRRGQEARLRCSPMKGHSHVYWYRQLPEEGLKFMVYLQKENIIDESGMPKERFSAEFPKEGPSILRIQQVVRGDSAAYFCASSPWSGDTQYFGPGTRLTVL.

This rearrangement joins TRBV10-2 to TRBJ1-2, with 7 bases matching TRBD1. The CDR3 spans 13 residues. The V and J ends lost 3 bases and 5 bases, in that order; junction bases with no gene match: 3. Germline loops: CDR1 WSHSY, CDR2 SAAADI. DNA for the CDR3: TGCGCCAGCAGTGACAGGGGGGGGTATGGCTACACCTTC. Translating gives CASSDRGGYGYTF.

This chain connects TRBV14 to TRBJ1-6, with 9 positions matching TRBD1. The V and J ends lost 4 bases and 8 bases, in that order; junction bases with no gene match: 12. CDR3 size: 17 residues. Germline CDR1 reads SGHDN; CDR2 reads FVKESK. The CDR3 nucleotides read TGTGCCAGCAGCCGAGAGTCTACCGGGACAGGGCATTCACCCCTCCACTTT. Translated: CASSRESTGTGHSPLHF.

The V and J genes are TRBV9 and TRBJ2-3; 12 nucleotides line up with TRBD2. The CDR3 is made up of 17 amino acids. Germline V gene data show CDR1 as SGDLS and CDR2 as YYNGEE. V gave up 3 bases and J gave up 2 bases; unmatched junction bases: 7. As DNA, the CDR3 is TGTGCCAGCAGCGCCCAGACTAGCGGGGGATTCACAGATACGCAGTATTTT. Protein product: CASSAQTSGGFTDTQYF.

V is TRBV28 and J is TRBJ2-7; the D gene is possibly TRBD1 (5 bases). The germline V gene has CDR1 MDHEN and CDR2 SYDVKM. Between the trimmed V and J ends, which lost 3 bases and 5 bases, there was a span of 14 bases. CDR3 size: 14 residues. CDR3 residues: CASSLGQGFDEQYF. CDR3 DNA sequence: TGTGCCAGCAGTTTGGGTCAGGGCTTCGACGAGCAGTACTTC.

The rearrangement uses TRBV30 and TRBJ1-6; no clear D gene. The CDR3 length is 14 residues. V lost 4 bases and J lost 13, with 20 bases in between. Per the germline V gene, CDR1 is GTSNPN and CDR2 is SVGIG (reference sequence). The CDR3 region has the DNA TGTGCCTGGACCAGGACCGGCGCAATTAGTCCCCTCCACTTT. Translated, it gives CAWTRTGAISPLHF.

The chain carries TRBV10-3 and TRBJ2-7; D is perhaps TRBD1 (5 bases). With 6 bases removed from V and 6 bases from J, the gap between germline ends came to 18 bases. CDR3 length: 14 amino acids. Germline V lookup: CDR1 ENHRY, CDR2 SYGVKD. The CDR3 DNA reads as TGTGCCATCAGCGACAGTCCCCTCCTCTCCGAGCAGTACTTC. It encodes CAISDSPLLSEQYF.

The genes are TRBV4-3 and TRBJ2-1, with D tentatively TRBD2 (5 bases). CDR3 size: 15 residues. Germline CDR1 and CDR2: LGHNA and YSLEER. Trimming pared 4 bases from V and 3 bases from J, leaving 13 bases between. The CDR3 region has the DNA TGCGCCAGCAGCCCAGTAGCGCAAAACTACAATGAGCAGTTCTTC. As protein: CASSPVAQNYNEQFF.